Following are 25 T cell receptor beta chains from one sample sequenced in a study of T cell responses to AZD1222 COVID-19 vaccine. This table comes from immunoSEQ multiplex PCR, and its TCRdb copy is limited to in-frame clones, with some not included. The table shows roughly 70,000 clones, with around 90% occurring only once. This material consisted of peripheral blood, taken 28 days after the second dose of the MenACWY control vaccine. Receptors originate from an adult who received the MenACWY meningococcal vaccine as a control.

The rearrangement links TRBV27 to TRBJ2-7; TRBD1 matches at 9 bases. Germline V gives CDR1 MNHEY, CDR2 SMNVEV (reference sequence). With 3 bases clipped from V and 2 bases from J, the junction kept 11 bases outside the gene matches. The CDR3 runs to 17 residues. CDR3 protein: CASSLRGTGTGPYEQYF. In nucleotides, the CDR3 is TGTGCCAGCAGTTTGCGTGGGACCGGGACAGGGCCCTACGAGCAGTACTTC.

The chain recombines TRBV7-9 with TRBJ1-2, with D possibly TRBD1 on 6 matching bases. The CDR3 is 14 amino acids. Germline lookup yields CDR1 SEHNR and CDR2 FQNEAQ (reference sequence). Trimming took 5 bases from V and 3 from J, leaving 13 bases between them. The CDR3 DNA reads TGTGCCAGCAGCCCGGCGGGGGGCGACTATGGCTACACCTTC. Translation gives CASSPAGGDYGYTF.

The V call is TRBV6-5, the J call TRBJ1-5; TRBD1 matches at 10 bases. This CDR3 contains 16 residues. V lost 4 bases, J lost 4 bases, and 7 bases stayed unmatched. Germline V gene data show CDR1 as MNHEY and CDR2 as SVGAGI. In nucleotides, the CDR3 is TGTGCCAGCAGTTCTCGGACAGGGGGTTTTAATCAGCCCCAGCATTTT. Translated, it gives CASSSRTGGFNQPQHF.

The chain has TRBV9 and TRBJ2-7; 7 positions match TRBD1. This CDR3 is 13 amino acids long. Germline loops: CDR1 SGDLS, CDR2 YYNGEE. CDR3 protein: CVRWNRGNRKQYF. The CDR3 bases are TGTGTCAGATGGAACAGGGGAAATAGGAAGCAGTACTTC.

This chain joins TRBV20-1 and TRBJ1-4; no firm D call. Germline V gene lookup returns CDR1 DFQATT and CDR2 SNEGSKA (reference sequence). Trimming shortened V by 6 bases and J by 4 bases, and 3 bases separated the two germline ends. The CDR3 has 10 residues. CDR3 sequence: CSARNEKLFF. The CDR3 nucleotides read TGCAGTGCCCGTAATGAAAAACTGTTTTTT.

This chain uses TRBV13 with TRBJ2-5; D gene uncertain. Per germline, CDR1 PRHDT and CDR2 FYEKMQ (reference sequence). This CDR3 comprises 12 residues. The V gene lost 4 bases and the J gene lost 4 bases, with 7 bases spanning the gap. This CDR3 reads CASSSSGETQYF. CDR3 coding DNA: TGTGCCAGCAGCTCGTCCGGAGAGACCCAGTACTTC.

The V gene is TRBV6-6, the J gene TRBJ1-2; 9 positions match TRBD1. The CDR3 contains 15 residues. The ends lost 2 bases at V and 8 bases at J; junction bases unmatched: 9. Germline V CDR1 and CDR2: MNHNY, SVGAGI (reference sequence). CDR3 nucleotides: TGTGCCAGCAGTTACCCAGAGGGACAGGGCGGCGGCTACACCTTC. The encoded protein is CASSYPEGQGGGYTF.

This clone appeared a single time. In DNA, the CDR3 is TGTGCCAGCAGTTTAGGGGTTGCGGTCCTCAATCAGCCCCAGCATTTT. Protein: CASSLGVAVLNQPQHF. V is TRBV28 and J is TRBJ1-5; the D is unclear. The CDR3 is made up of 16 amino acids. From germline, CDR1 is MDHEN and CDR2 SYDVKM. The V end lost 2 bases, the J end lost 3 bases, and 14 bases lay between the germline ends.

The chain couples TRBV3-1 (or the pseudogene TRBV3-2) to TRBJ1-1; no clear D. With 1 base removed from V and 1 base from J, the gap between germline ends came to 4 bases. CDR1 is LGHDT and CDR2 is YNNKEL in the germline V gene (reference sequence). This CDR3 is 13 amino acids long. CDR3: CASSQGTNTEAFF. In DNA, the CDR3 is TGTGCCAGCAGCCAAGGAACGAACACTGAAGCTTTCTTT.

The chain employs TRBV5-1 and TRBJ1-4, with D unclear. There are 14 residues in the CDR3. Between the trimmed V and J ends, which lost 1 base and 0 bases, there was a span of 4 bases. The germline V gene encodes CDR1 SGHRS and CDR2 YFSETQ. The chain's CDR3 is CASSLTPTNEKLFF. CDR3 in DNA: TGCGCCAGCAGCTTGACACCAACTAATGAAAAACTGTTTTTT.

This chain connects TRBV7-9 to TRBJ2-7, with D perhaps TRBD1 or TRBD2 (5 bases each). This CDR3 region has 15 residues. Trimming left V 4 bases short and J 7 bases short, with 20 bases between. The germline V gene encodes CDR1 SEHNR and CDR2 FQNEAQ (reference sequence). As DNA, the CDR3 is TGTGCCAGCAGCTCCATCGCCGGGGCCTGGGGGGAGCAGTACTTC. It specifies CASSSIAGAWGEQYF.

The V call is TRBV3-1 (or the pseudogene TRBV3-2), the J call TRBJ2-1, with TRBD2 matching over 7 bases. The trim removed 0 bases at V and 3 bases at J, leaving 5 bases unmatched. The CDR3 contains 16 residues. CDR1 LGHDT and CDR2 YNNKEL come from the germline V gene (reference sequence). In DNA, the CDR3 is TGTGCCAGCAGCCAAGAGGCTAGCGGTTTCTACAATGAGCAGTTCTTC. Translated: CASSQEASGFYNEQFF.

The CDR3, as DNA: TGTGCCAGCAGCACTGCTGCGGGGGCTTTCTTT. This translates into CASSTAAGAFF. The J gene is TRBJ1-1, the V gene TRBV28; no definite D call. V lost 6 bases, J lost 11 bases, and 13 bases lay in between. Germline CDR1 and CDR2: MDHEN and SYDVKM. The CDR3 loop spans 11 amino acids.

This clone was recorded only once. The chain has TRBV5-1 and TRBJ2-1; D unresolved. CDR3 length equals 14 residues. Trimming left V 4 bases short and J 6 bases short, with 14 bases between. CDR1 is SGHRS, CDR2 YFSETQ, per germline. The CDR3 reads CASSPSPASNEQFF. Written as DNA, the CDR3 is TGCGCCAGCAGCCCCAGTCCCGCGTCCAATGAGCAGTTCTTC.

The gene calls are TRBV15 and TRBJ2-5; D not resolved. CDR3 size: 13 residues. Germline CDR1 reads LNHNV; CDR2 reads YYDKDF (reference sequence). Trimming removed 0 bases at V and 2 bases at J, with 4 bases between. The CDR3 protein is CATSRDGQETQYF. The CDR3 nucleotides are TGTGCCACCAGCAGAGATGGTCAAGAGACCCAGTACTTC.

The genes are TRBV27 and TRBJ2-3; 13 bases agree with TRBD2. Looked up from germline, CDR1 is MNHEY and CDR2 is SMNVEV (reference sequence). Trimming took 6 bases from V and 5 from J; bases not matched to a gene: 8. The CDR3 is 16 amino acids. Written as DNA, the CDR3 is TGTGCCAGCAGCCAACTAGCGGGAGGGCCAGTAGATACGCAGTATTTT. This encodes CASSQLAGGPVDTQYF.

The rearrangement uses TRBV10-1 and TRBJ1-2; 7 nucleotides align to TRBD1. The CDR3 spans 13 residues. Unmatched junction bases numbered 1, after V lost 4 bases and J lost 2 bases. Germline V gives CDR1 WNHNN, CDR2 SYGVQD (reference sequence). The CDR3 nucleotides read TGCGCCAGCAGTGGGGGACAGAACTATGGCTACACCTTC. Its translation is CASSGGQNYGYTF.

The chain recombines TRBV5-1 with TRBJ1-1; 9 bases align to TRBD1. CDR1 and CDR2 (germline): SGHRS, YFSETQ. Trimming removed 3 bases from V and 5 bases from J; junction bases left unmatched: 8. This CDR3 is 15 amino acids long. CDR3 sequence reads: CASSSTGGEGTEAFF. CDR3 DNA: TGCGCCAGCAGCTCTACAGGGGGCGAAGGTACTGAAGCTTTCTTT.

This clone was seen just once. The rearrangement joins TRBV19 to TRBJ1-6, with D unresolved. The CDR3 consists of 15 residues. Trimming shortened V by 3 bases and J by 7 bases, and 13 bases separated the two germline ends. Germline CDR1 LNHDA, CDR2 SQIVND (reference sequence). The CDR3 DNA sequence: TGTGCCAGTAGTATTTACGGCAGTCTGAATTCACCCCTCCACTTT. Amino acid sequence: CASSIYGSLNSPLHF.

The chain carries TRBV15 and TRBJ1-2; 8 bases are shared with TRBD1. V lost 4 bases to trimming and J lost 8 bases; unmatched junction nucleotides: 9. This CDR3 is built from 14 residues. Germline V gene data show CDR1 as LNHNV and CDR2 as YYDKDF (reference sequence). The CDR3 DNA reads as TGTGCCACCAGCACGCGAACGACAGGGGTCGGCTACACCTTC. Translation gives CATSTRTTGVGYTF.

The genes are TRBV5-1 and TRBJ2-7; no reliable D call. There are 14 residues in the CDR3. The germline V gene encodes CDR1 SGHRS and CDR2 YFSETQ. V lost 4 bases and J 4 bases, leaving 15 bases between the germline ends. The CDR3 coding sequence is TGCGCCAGCAGCACAGACACGGGCTTGTACGAGCAGTACTTC. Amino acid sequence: CASSTDTGLYEQYF. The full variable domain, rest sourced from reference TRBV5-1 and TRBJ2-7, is KAGVTQTPRYLIKTRGQQVTLSCSPISGHRSVSWYQQTPGQGLQFLFEYFSETQRNKGNFPGRFSGRQFSNSRSEMNVSTLELGDSALYLCASSTDTGLYEQYFGPGTRLTVT.

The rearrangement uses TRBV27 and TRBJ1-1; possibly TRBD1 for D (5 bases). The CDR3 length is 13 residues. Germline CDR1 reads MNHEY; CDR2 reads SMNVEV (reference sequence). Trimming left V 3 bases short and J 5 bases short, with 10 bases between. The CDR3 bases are TGTGCCAGCAGTTTGAATGGGGGGACTGAAGCTTTCTTT. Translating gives CASSLNGGTEAFF.

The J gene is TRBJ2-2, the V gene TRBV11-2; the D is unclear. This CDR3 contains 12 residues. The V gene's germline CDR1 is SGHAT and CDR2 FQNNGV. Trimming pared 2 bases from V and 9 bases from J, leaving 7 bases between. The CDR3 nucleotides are TGTGCCAGCAGCTTAACCTCCCGGGAGCTGTTTTTT. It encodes CASSLTSRELFF.

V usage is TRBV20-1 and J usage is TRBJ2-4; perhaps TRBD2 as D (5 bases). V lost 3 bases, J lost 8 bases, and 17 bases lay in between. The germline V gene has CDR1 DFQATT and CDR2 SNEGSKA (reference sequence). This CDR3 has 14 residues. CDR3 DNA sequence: TGCAGTGCTAGTTTCTTGGGCCAGAGGGACATTCAGTACTTC. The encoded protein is CSASFLGQRDIQYF.

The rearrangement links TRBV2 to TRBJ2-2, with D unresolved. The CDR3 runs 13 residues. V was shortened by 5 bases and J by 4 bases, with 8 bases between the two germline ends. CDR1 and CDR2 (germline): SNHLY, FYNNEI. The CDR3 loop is CASSLEFTGELFF. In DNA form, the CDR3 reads TGTGCCAGCAGTCTGGAATTCACCGGGGAGCTGTTTTTT.